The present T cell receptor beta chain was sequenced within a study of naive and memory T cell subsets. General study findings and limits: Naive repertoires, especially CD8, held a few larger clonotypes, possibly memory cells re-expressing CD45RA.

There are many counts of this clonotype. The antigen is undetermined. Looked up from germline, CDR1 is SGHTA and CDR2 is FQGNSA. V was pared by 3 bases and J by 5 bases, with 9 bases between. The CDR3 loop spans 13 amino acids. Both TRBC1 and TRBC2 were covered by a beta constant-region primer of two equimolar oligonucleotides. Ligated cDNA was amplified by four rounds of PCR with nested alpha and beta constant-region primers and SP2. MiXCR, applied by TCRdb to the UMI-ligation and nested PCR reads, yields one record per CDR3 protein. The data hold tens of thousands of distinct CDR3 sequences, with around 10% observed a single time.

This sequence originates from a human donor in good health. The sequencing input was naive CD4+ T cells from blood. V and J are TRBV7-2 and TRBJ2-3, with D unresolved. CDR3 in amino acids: CASSLFGVDTQYF. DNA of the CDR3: TGTGCCAGCAGCTTGTTTGGGGTAGATACGCAGTATTTT.